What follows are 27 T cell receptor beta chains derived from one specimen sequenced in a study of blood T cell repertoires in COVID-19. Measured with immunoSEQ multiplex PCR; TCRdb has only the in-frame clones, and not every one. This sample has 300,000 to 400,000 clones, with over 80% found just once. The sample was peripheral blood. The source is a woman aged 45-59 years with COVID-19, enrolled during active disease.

The CDR3 nucleotides read TGTGCCAGCAGCTTAGCCTACAGGGGGGGTCGGACTGAAGCTTTCTTT. Translated: CASSLAYRGGRTEAFF. This sequence joins TRBV13 and TRBJ1-1; 8 nucleotides agree with TRBD1. Germline V gene sequence: CDR1 PRHDT, CDR2 FYEKMQ (reference sequence). V lost 1 base and J lost 5; bases outside the gene matches: 9. This CDR3 region has 16 residues.

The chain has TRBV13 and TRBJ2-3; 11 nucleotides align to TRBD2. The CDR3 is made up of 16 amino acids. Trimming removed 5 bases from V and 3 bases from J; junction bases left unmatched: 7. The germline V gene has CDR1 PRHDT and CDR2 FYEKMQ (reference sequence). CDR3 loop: CASSHTSGSRTDTQYF. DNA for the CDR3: TGTGCCAGCAGCCATACTAGCGGGAGCCGAACAGATACGCAGTATTTT.

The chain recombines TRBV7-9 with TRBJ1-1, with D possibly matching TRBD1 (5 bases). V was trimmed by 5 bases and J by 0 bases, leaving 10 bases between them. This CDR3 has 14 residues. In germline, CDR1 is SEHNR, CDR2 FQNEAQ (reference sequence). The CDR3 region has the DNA TGTGCCAGCAGCATTGACAGCATGAACACTGAAGCTTTCTTT. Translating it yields CASSIDSMNTEAFF.

As DNA, the CDR3 is TGTGCCAGTAGTTTACAGGGGGCAGGTGAAAAACTGTTTTTT. It yields the protein CASSLQGAGEKLFF. The chain combines TRBV19 with TRBJ1-4; 9 bases match TRBD1. The germline gives CDR1 LNHDA, CDR2 SQIVND (reference sequence). This CDR3 has 14 residues. Germline trimming cut 5 bases from V and 7 bases from J; bases unmatched to any gene: 5. Using reference TRBV19 and TRBJ1-4 for the parts outside the CDR3, the full variable domain is DGGITQSPKYLFRKEGQNVTLSCEQNLNHDAMYWYRQDPGQGLRLIYYSQIVNDFQKGDIAEGYSVSREKKESFPLTVTSAQKNPTAFYLCASSLQGAGEKLFFGSGTQLSVL.

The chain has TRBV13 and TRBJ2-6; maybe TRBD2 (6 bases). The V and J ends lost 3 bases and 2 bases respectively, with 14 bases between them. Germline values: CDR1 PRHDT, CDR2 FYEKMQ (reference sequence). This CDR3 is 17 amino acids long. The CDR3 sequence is CASSFRLGNPGANVLTF. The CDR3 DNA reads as TGTGCCAGCAGCTTCAGACTAGGTAACCCTGGGGCCAACGTCCTGACTTTC.

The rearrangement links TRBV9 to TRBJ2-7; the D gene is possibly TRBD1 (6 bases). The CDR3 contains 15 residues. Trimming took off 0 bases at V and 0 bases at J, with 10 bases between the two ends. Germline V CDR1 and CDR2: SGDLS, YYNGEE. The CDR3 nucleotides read TGTGCCAGCAGCGTAGAGGGGGACACCTCCTACGAGCAGTACTTC. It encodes CASSVEGDTSYEQYF. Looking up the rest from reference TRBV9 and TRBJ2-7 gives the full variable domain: DSGVTQTPKHLITATGQRVTLRCSPRSGDLSVYWYQQSLDQGLQFLIQYYNGEERAKGNILERFSAQQFPDLHSELNLSSLELGDSALYFCASSVEGDTSYEQYFGPGTRLTVT.

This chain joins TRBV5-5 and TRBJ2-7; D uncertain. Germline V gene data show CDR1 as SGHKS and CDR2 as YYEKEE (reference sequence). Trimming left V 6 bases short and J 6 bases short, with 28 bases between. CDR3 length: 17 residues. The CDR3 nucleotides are TGTGCCAGCACCGTCCGACCCCTTCTTGGAGCTTCGGGCGAGCAGTACTTC. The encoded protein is CASTVRPLLGASGEQYF.

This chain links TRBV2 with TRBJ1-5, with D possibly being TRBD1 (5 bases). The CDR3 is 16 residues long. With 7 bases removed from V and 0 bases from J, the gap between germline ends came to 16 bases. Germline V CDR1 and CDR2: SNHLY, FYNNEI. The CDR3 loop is CASTETGDYSNQPQHF. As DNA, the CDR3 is TGTGCCAGCACCGAAACGGGGGATTATAGCAATCAGCCCCAGCATTTT.

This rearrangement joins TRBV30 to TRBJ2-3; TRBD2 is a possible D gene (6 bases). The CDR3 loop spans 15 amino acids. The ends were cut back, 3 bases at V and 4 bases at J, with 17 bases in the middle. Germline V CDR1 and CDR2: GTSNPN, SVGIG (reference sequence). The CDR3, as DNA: TGTGCCTGGAGGGGGGGACTCCACCTCGCAGATACGCAGTATTTT. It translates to CAWRGGLHLADTQYF.

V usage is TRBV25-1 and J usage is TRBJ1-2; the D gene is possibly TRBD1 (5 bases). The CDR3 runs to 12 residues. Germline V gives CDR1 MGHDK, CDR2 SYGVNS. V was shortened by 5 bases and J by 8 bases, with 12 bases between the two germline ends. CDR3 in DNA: TGTGCCAGCAGTTTCCAAGGGGTAGGCTACACCTTC. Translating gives CASSFQGVGYTF.

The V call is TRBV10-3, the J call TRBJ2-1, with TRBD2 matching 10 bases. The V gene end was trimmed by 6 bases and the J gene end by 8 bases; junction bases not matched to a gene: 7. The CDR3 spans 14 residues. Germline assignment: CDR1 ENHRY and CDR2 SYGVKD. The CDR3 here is CAISPSGRGDEQFF. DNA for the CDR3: TGTGCCATCAGCCCTAGCGGGAGAGGGGATGAGCAGTTCTTC.

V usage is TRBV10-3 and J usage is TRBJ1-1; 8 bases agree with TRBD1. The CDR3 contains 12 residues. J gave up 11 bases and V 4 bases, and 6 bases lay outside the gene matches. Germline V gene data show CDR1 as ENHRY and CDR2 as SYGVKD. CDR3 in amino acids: CAISGMDRVAFF. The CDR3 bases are TGTGCCATCAGTGGGATGGACAGGGTGGCTTTCTTT.

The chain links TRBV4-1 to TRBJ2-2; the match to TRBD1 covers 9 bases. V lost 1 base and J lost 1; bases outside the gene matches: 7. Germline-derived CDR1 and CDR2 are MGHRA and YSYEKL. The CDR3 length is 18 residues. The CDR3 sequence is CASSQVPGQGLNTGELFF. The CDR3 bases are TGCGCCAGCAGCCAAGTCCCGGGACAGGGCTTGAACACCGGGGAGCTGTTTTTT.

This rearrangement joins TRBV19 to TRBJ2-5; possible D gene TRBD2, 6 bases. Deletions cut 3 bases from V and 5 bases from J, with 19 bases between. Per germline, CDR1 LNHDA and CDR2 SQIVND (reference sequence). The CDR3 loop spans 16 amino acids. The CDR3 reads CASSMLIRGRGETQYF. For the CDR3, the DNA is TGTGCCAGTAGTATGCTGATTCGGGGCCGGGGGGAGACCCAGTACTTC.

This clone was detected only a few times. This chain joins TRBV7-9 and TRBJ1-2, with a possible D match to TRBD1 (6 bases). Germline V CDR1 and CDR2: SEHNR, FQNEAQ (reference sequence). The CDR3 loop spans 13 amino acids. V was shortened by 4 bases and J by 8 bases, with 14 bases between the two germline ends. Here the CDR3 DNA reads TGTGCCAGCAGCTCGACAGGCCTCGGGGGCTACACCTTC. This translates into CASSSTGLGGYTF.

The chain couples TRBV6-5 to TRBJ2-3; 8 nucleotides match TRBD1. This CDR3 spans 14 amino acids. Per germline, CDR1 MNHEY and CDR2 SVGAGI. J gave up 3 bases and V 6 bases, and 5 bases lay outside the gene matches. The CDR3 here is CASRTRGRTDTQYF. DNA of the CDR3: TGTGCCAGCAGAACCAGGGGGCGAACAGATACGCAGTATTTT.

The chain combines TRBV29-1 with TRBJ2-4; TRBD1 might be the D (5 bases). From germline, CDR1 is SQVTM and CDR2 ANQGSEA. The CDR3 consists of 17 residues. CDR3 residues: CSPTFSDSYEAKNIQYF. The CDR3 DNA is TGCAGTCCGACTTTTTCCGACAGTTATGAAGCCAAAAACATTCAGTACTTC.

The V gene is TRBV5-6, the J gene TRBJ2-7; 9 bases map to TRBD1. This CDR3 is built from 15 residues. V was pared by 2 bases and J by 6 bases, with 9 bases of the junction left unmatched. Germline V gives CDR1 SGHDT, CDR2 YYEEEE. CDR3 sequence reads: CASSFGTGPRGEQYF. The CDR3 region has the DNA TGTGCCAGCAGCTTCGGGACAGGGCCTAGGGGCGAGCAGTACTTC.

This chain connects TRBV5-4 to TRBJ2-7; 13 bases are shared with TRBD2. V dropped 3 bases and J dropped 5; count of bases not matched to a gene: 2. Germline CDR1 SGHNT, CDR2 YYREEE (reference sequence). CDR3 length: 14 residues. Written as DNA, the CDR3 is TGTGCCAGCAGCTGGACTAGCGGGAGCGACGAGCAGTACTTC. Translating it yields CASSWTSGSDEQYF.

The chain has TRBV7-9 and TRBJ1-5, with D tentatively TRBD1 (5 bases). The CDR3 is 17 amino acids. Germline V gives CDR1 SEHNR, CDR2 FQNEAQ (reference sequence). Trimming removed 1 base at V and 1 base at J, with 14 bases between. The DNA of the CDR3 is TGTGCCAGCAGCTTAGGAGAGGCGGGGGGGAGCAATCAGCCCCAGCATTTT. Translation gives CASSLGEAGGSNQPQHF.

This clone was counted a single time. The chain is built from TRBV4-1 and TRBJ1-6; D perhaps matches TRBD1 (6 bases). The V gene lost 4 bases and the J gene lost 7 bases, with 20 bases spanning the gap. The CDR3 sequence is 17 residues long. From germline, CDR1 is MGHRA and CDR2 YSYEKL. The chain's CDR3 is CASSLRPGVNTNSPLHF. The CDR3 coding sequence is TGCGCCAGCAGCCTCCGGCCAGGGGTAAACACGAATTCACCCCTCCACTTT.

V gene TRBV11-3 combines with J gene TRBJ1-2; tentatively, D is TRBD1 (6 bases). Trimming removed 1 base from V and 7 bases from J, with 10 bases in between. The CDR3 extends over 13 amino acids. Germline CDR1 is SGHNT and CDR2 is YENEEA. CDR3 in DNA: TGTGCCAGCAGCTTAGCAGGGGCGGGTGGCTACACCTTC. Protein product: CASSLAGAGGYTF. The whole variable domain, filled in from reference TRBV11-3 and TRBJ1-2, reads EAGVVQSPRYKIIEKKQPVAFWCNPISGHNTLYWYLQNLGQGPELLIRYENEEAVDDSQLPKDRFSAERLKGVDSTLKIQPAELGDSAVYLCASSLAGAGGYTFGSGTRLTVV.

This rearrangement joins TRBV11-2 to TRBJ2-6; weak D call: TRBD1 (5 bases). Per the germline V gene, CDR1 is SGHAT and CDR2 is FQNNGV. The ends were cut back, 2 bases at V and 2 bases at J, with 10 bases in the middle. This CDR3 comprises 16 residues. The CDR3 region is CASSLKGLAGANVLTF. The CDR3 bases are TGTGCCAGCAGCTTAAAGGGGTTAGCTGGGGCCAACGTCCTGACTTTC.

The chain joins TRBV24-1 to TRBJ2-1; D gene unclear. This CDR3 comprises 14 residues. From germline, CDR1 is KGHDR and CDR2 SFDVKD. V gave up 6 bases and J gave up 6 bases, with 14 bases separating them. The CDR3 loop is CATSLSNSGNEQFF. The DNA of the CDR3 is TGTGCCACCAGTTTGTCCAACAGTGGCAATGAGCAGTTCTTC.

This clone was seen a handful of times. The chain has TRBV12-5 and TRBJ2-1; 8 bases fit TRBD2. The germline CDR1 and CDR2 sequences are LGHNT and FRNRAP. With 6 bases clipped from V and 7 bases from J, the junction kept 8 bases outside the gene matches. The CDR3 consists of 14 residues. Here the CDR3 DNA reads TGTGCTAGTGGGGGGGAGCGGGAGAGGAATGAGCAGTTCTTC. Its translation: CASGGERERNEQFF.

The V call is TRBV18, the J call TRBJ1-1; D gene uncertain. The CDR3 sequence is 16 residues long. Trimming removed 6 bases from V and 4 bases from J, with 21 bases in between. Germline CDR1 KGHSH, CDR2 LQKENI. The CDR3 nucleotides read TGTGCCAGCTCGCCCCCCCGTGTTACCGGAGGCACTGAAGCTTTCTTT. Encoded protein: CASSPPRVTGGTEAFF.

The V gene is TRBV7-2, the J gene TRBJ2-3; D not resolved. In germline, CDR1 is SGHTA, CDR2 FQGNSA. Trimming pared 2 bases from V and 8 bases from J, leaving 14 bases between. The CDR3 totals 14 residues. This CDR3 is CASSLIGELGTQYF. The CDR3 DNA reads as TGTGCCAGCAGCTTAATTGGAGAGCTGGGTACGCAGTATTTT.